This TCR beta chain stems from a study of identical twins. Study-wide results and limits: Modelling approaches yielded underestimates of out-of-frame TCR alpha sharing between monozygotic twins.

V gave up 2 bases and J gave up 4 bases, with 15 bases separating them. This CDR3 has 15 amino acids. CDR1 is SGHNT and CDR2 is YENEEA in the germline V gene. Healthy Caucasians, and only they, were the donors. With template switching, a universal primer site was added, and the cDNA carried unique molecular identifiers. TCRdb re-called the 5' RACE reads with MiXCR, one entry per CDR3 protein. The table includes nearly 250,000 distinct CDR3 sequences, about 7% detected once. In the case of this clonotype: The antigen is undetermined.

These same records also appear under a second study, on yellow fever vaccine responses in identical twins.

The clonotype comes from a young woman in good health. The sample comprised memory (CD45RO+) T cells sorted from blood. The chain links TRBV11-3 to TRBJ2-7; possible D gene TRBD2, 5 bases. CDR3 nucleotide sequence: TGTGCCAGCAGCTTATACACCCAAAGCGGATACGAGCAGTACTTC. It is translated as CASSLYTQSGYEQYF.